This is a list of T cell receptor beta chains from one sample in a study of cytomegalovirus exposure and HLA in healthy donors. Repertoires were generated with immunoSEQ multiplex PCR, while TCRdb's copy carries only in-frame clones and drops some. The repertoire holds about 150,000 clones, about 72% seen once, with less than 2.5% in the top ten. The specimen sequenced was PBMCs. These TCRs come from a man aged 40-49 years in good health and CMV-seronegative. Both conserved end residues are part of each CDR3. A D gene is named only where the DNA matches it firmly. Some rows mark clone size as missing; the rest say once, few, many or name a class of expanded clone.

V,size,J,D,CDR3,DNA
TRBV5-1,-,TRBJ2-1,-,CASSPRTQISSYNEQFF,TGCGCCAGCAGCCCGAGGACTCAGATAAGCTCCTACAATGAGCAGTTCTTC
TRBV7-9,-,TRBJ1-1,-,CSSSRLHTEAFF,TGTTCCAGCTCGAGGTTGCACACTGAAGCTTTCTTT
TRBV4-2,few,TRBJ2-1,TRBD2,CASSQDGTSGYNEQFF,TGTGCCAGCAGCCAAGATGGGACTAGCGGCTACAATGAGCAGTTCTTC
TRBV6-5,-,TRBJ1-1,-,CASSRRGTEAFF,TGTGCCAGCAGTCGGAGAGGTACTGAAGCTTTCTTT
TRBV6-1,-,TRBJ1-5,-,CASSDRGQGHQPQHF,TGTGCCAGCAGTGACCGCGGTCAGGGGCATCAGCCCCAGCATTTT
TRBV5-1,few,TRBJ1-4,-,CASSFSGRPLNEKLFF,TGCGCCAGCAGCTTTTCAGGCAGGCCTCTTAATGAAAAACTGTTTTTT
TRBV7-8,once,TRBJ2-7,-,CASSPRVGVSYEQYF,TGTGCCAGCAGCCCCAGGGTTGGGGTCTCCTACGAGCAGTACTTC
TRBV29-1,-,TRBJ1-2,TRBD1,CSVDTPGQGNYGYTF,TGCAGCGTTGATACCCCGGGACAGGGAAACTATGGCTACACCTTC
TRBV6-5,-,TRBJ2-7,-,CASQGGLRSHEQYF,TGTGCCAGCCAGGGGGGCCTAAGATCCCACGAGCAGTACTTC
TRBV19,-,TRBJ1-4,-,CASTLGQMGEKLFF,TGTGCCAGTACCCTAGGACAGATGGGTGAAAAACTGTTTTTT
TRBV5-4,-,TRBJ1-2,-,CASRLGRESNYGYTF,TGTGCCAGCCGACTCGGGAGGGAAAGTAACTATGGCTACACCTTC